This T cell receptor (beta chain) was sequenced for a study of blood T cell repertoires in COVID-19. Study context: The United States, Italy and Spain were the sources of the acute and convalescent COVID-19 samples. PBMCs, B-cell-depleted T cells, or T cells were the source of the cDNA or gDNA that made up the material.

In the authors' methods: How many nucleated cells were present was estimated from reference gene primer amplification. TCRdb keeps only in-frame clones here, not all; method: immunoSEQ multiplex PCR. The DNA gave D and trimming, while V, J and clone size come from that table. The sample contains roughly 250,000 clones, approximately 90% of which appear only once. This CDR3 comprises 14 residues. V lost 4 bases and J lost 2; bases outside the gene matches: 5. Germline lookup yields CDR1 MNHEY and CDR2 SVGAGI. V is TRBV6-5 and J is TRBJ2-7; 7 bases line up with TRBD1. The receptor was derived from a man between 60 and 75 years old who had recovered from COVID-19. Sample: peripheral blood. The chain's CDR3 is CASSFRDRAYEQYF. CDR3 sequence (DNA): TGTGCCAGCAGTTTCCGGGACAGAGCCTACGAGCAGTACTTC.